This T cell receptor beta chain was identified during a study of T cells after posttransplantation cyclophosphamide. Clones were read by immunoSEQ multiplex PCR, and TCRdb kept only the in-frame ones, dropping some. The sample includes about 43,000 clones, about 90% of them seen just once. Germline loops: CDR1 SNHLY, CDR2 FYNNEI. V dropped 2 bases and J dropped 4; count of bases not matched to a gene: 7. The CDR3 loop spans 16 amino acids. Cyclophosphamide on days +3 and +4 followed busulfan-fludarabine conditioning and a marrow graft. This chain joins TRBV2 and TRBJ2-3; TRBD2 aligns across 9 bases. The sequencing here drew on PBMCs, taken less than 70 days after allogeneic stem cell transplant with posttransplant cyclophosphamide. The origin of this receptor is a male patient aged 60 to 75 who received an allogeneic stem cell transplant from a related donor and was CMV-positive. Some T cells may trace back to the graft donor. CDR3 in DNA: TGTGCCAGCAGTGAACTTGATAGCGGGGGCCCAGATACGCAGTATTTT. Residues: CASSELDSGGPDTQYF.